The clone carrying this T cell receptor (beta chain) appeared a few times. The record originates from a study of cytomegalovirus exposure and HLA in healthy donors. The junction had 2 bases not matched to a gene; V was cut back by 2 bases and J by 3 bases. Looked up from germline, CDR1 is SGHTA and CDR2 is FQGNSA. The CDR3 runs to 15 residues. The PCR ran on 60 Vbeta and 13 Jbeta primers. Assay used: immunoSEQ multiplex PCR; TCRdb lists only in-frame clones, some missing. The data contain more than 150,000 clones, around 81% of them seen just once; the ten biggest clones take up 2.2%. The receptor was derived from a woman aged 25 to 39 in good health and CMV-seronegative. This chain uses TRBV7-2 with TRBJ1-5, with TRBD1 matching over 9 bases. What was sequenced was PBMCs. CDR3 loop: CASSLRQGDNQPQHF. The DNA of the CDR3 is TGTGCCAGCAGCTTAAGACAGGGGGACAATCAGCCCCAGCATTTT.